This entry lists 21 T cell receptor beta chains sequenced from one sample in a study of prognosis after radiotherapy for stage I lung cancer. The TCR beta CDR3 region was amplified from genomic DNA, with two rounds of multiplex PCR being used for the amplification. Initially, in first-round PCR, primers specific to each TRBV and TRBJ gene were used. From the multiplex PCR reads, TCRdb called clonotypes with MiXCR, one entry per CDR3 protein. The sample includes approximately 41,000 distinct CDR3 sequences, approximately 25% seen only once; the top ten take less than 30%. The sample was PBMCs, taken before or after stereotactic body radiation therapy (not recorded which). Every receptor here comes from a donor over 45 with non-small cell lung cancer.

This clonotype has at least ten counts. The chain joins TRBV20-1 to TRBJ2-1, with D possibly TRBD1 on 5 matching bases. The V gene's germline CDR1 is DFQATT and CDR2 SNEGSKA (reference sequence). The CDR3 contains 16 residues. V lost 1 base, J lost 0 bases, and 13 bases lay in between. The CDR3 DNA reads as TGCAGTGCTAGAGGGGTGGACACGAGCTCCTACAATGAGCAGTTCTTC. It yields the protein CSARGVDTSSYNEQFF.

This clonotype was detected only a few times. This may come from a read error, since a much larger clone is one base off. The chain combines TRBV6-6 with TRBJ1-2, with 8 bases fitting TRBD1. CDR1 and CDR2 (germline): MNHNY, SVGAGI (reference sequence). The CDR3 sequence is 15 residues long. V shed 0 bases and J 10 bases; nucleotides not matched to a gene: 10. The CDR3 region has the DNA TGTGCCAGCAGTTACTCGCAGGGGGCGGCAGGTATCTACACCTTC. Encoded protein: CASSYSQGAAGIYTF.

Note on this clonotype: The germline gene is not matched at one end of the junction; a read error may be the cause. The rearrangement uses TRBV27 and TRBJ2-3; D unresolved. The germline V gene has CDR1 MNHEY and CDR2 SMNVEV (reference sequence). CDR3 length: 14 amino acids. The CDR3 spells CVSSSLGTTDTQYF. The CDR3 coding sequence is TGTGTCAGCAGTTCCCTTGGCACCACAGATACGCAGTATTTT.

A note on this clonotype: In this CDR3 the conserved last residue, phenylalanine or tryptophan, is missing, so a read error is likely. Because the CDR3's place on the DNA is in doubt, the DNA is left out and the CDR3 is given as listed by TCRdb. V is TRBV6-1 and J is TRBJ1-1; no check of the table's D call, TRBD1, against the DNA was made. CDR1 and CDR2 (germline): MNHNS, SASEGT. The CDR3 sequence runs 15 residues, both termini included. The CDR3 here is CASSPYPGTNTEALY.

This clonotype was counted ten times or more. The chain is built from TRBV19 and TRBJ2-1, with a weak D call TRBD2 (6 bases). The V and J ends lost 0 bases and 6 bases respectively, with 18 bases between them. Germline CDR1 and CDR2: LNHDA and SQIVND (reference sequence). The length of the CDR3 is 17 residues. CDR3 sequence reads: CASSIDSWRGMINEQFF. The CDR3 coding sequence is TGTGCCAGTAGTATAGATTCGTGGCGGGGAATGATCAATGAGCAGTTCTTC.

This clonotype has ten or more counts. The rearrangement uses TRBV14 and TRBJ1-2; no definite D call. The CDR3 has 13 amino acids. Trimming took 0 bases from V and 1 from J, leaving 3 bases between them. Germline CDR1 and CDR2: SGHDN and FVKESK. The CDR3 is CASSQDYNYGYTF. The DNA of the CDR3 is TGTGCCAGCAGCCAAGACTATAACTATGGCTACACCTTC.

This clonotype was detected ten times or more. This rearrangement joins TRBV6-2 or TRBV6-3 to TRBJ1-5; the match to TRBD1 covers 10 bases. Germline V gene lookup returns CDR1 MNHEY and CDR2 SVGEGT. V lost 6 bases and J lost 0; bases outside the gene matches: 8. The length of the CDR3 is 17 residues. This CDR3 reads CASSSWDRGFSNQPQHF. The CDR3 nucleotides read TGTGCCAGCAGCTCCTGGGACAGGGGATTTAGCAATCAGCCCCAGCATTTT.

The sample holds many counts of this clonotype. The gene calls are TRBV20-1 and TRBJ1-2, with TRBD1 as a possible D gene (5 bases). CDR1 DFQATT and CDR2 SNEGSKA come from the germline V gene (reference sequence). The V and J ends lost 4 bases and 6 bases respectively, with 15 bases between them. This CDR3 contains 13 residues. The CDR3 sequence: CSAKHFRGDGYTF. The CDR3 nucleotides are TGCAGTGCTAAACATTTTAGGGGTGATGGCTACACCTTC.

Of note for this clonotype: A much larger clone differs from this one at a single base, so this may be a read error. The DNA is omitted, as the CDR3 cannot be located on it reliably, and the CDR3 follows TCRdb's listing. The chain uses TRBV27 and TRBJ1-1; the DNA was not used to check the table's D call, TRBD1. The CDR3 has 14 residues if both end residues are counted. Germline V gene data show CDR1 as MNHEY and CDR2 as SMNVEV (reference sequence). The CDR3 is CASKGWGLGTESFF.

The DNA for the CDR3 is TGTGCCAGCAGCTGCCCTTATATTACTAGCGGGAGGGCCACAGATACGCAGTATTTT. Translated: CASSCPYITSGRATDTQYF. The chain carries TRBV5-4 and TRBJ2-3; 13 nucleotides align to TRBD2. The CDR3 runs 19 residues. J gave up 2 bases and V 3 bases, and 12 bases lay outside the gene matches. The germline gives CDR1 SGHNT, CDR2 YYREEE (reference sequence).

This clonotype was seen more than once but under ten times. It may be a read error: a sequence one base away is much more abundant. The chain joins TRBV19 to TRBJ1-5, with a weak D call TRBD1 (5 bases). Germline CDR1 reads LNHDA; CDR2 reads SQIVND (reference sequence). The CDR3 runs 17 residues. CDR3 bases: TGTGTCAGTAGCCAGATAGGGGAGGGGTCGATCAATCAGCCCCAGCATTTT. Its protein is CVSSQIGEGSINQPQHF. The full variable domain, its missing parts supplied by reference TRBV19 and TRBJ1-5, is DGGITQSPKYLFRKEGQNVTLSCEQNLNHDAMYWYRQDPGQGLRLIYYSQIVNDFQKGDIAEGYSVSREKKESFPLTVTSAQKNPTAFYLCVSSQIGEGSINQPQHFGDGTRLSIL.

As to this clonotype: A single base separates this from a much larger clone, so it may be a read error. The gene calls are TRBV11-2 and TRBJ2-4; 8 bases agree with TRBD1. The length of the CDR3 is 13 residues. From germline, CDR1 is SGHAT and CDR2 FQNNGV. J gave up 7 bases and V 4 bases, and 3 bases lay outside the gene matches. The CDR3 DNA follows: TGTGCCAGCAGCTGGGACAGGTTGAACATTCAGTACTTC. This encodes CASSWDRLNIQYF.

Comments on this clonotype: A far larger clone lies a single base away; this is likely a read error. The V gene is TRBV6-2 or TRBV6-3, the J gene TRBJ2-3; D assignment may be TRBD1 or TRBD2 (5 bases each). CDR3 size: 15 residues. Trimming took 5 bases from V and 3 from J, leaving 15 bases between them. Germline CDR1 reads MNHEY; CDR2 reads SVGEGT. As DNA, the CDR3 is TGTGCCAGCAGTGGAACCGGGGACGATACAGATACGCAGTATTTT. Amino acid sequence: CASSGTGDDTDTQYF.

Comments on this clonotype: Given a far larger clone just one base away, this is likely a sequencing read error. This chain links TRBV6-2 or TRBV6-3 with TRBJ1-2; no definite D call. V was trimmed by 0 bases and J by 5 bases, leaving 13 bases between them. This CDR3 region has 15 residues. Per the germline V gene, CDR1 is MNHEY and CDR2 is SVGEGT. CDR3 bases: TGTGCCAGCAGTTACTCATCCGGAAAGAATTATGGCTACACCTTC. Translating gives CASSYSSGKNYGYTF.

Worth noting for this clonotype: This clone may be a read error of a much larger clone one base away. The chain employs TRBV12-3 or TRBV12-4 and TRBJ2-5, with unresolved D. Trimming removed 4 bases from V and 0 bases from J, with 24 bases in between. The CDR3 length is 19 residues. Here the CDR3 reads CASSSYDPTQEPYQETQYF. CDR3 DNA sequence: TGTGCCAGCAGTTCCTACGACCCCACGCAGGAGCCGTACCAAGAGACCCAGTACTTC.

The sample holds a few counts of this clonotype. The chain has TRBV5-5 and TRBJ1-1; D unclear. Looked up from germline, CDR1 is SGHKS and CDR2 is YYEKEE (reference sequence). V lost 4 bases to trimming and J lost 1 base, with 11 bases between them. The CDR3 runs to 14 residues. Here the CDR3 DNA reads TGTGCCAGCAGCCCAAGGGAGGGGAACACTGAAGCTTTCTTT. It encodes CASSPREGNTEAFF.

The chain recombines TRBV27 with TRBJ2-7; weak D call: TRBD2 (7 bases). The CDR3 has 13 residues. V lost 6 bases and J 7 bases, leaving 16 bases between the germline ends. Germline V CDR1 and CDR2: MNHEY, SMNVEV (reference sequence). Written as DNA, the CDR3 is TGTGCCAGCAGGGGGGGGCGGGGGCCAGAGCAGTACTTC. This gives the protein CASRGGRGPEQYF.

This clonotype has ten or more counts. CDR3 amino acids: CSFWDRKPEAFF. The CDR3 bases are TGCAGTTTCTGGGACAGAAAGCCCGAAGCTTTCTTT. The J gene is TRBJ1-1, the V gene TRBV20-1; TRBD1 agrees at 7 bases. V shed 8 bases and J 8 bases; nucleotides not matched to a gene: 11. CDR1 DFQATT and CDR2 SNEGSKA come from the germline V gene (reference sequence). This CDR3 comprises 12 residues.

This clonotype came up many times. The gene calls are TRBV10-3 and TRBJ1-2; TRBD1 might be the D (5 bases). V shed 5 bases and J shed 8 bases, with 9 bases lying between them. In germline, CDR1 is ENHRY, CDR2 SYGVKD. The CDR3 has 11 amino acids. The CDR3 spells CAISQGRGYTF. CDR3 bases: TGTGCCATCAGTCAGGGACGGGGCTACACCTTC.

Notes on this clonotype: A clone one base away is much larger, so this may be a read error. The chain is built from TRBV14 and TRBJ2-5; D is undetermined. The CDR3 runs to 15 residues. Germline loops: CDR1 SGHDN, CDR2 FVKESK. This chain's CDR3 is CASIQDRLATETQYF. Written as DNA, the CDR3 is TGTGCCAGCATCCAAGATCGGTTGGCAACGGAGACCCAGTACTTC.

This clonotype was counted at least ten times. This chain uses TRBV19 with TRBJ2-5, with D possibly TRBD2 on 7 matching bases. Germline values: CDR1 LNHDA, CDR2 SQIVND (reference sequence). This CDR3 has 14 residues. Trimming removed 4 bases at V and 5 bases at J, with 14 bases between. CDR3 DNA sequence: TGTGCCAGTAGTAACCCGGGGGGCTGGGAGACCCAGTACTTC. It encodes CASSNPGGWETQYF.